Described below is a single TCR beta chain sequence and its context. This specimen belongs to a study of spatial heterogeneity in lung cancer. Each CDR3 protein is one row after TCRdb ran MiXCR on the 5' RACE reads. The sample carries about 85,000 distinct CDR3 sequences, approximately 20% recorded once. As to time point: sample taken at primary tumor resection. The authors sequenced whole RNA from tumor, nontumor lung or frozen PBMC without sorting. Untreated early-stage non-small cell lung cancer patients, fewer than 85 in total, were the donors. Germline-derived CDR1 and CDR2 are SGHTS and YDEGEE. The CDR3 has 14 residues. The germline V and J ends were trimmed by 4 bases and 0 bases, with 5 bases remaining between them.

The V call is TRBV5-8, the J call TRBJ2-6, with D uncertain. This receptor was taken from a male donor with early-stage non-small cell lung cancer. The specimen comprised PBMCs, sampled at surgery. CDR3 residues: CASSLISGANVLTF. The CDR3 nucleotides are TGTGCCAGCAGCCTGATCTCTGGGGCCAACGTCCTGACTTTC. Full variable domain (outside the CDR3, taken from reference TRBV5-8 and TRBJ2-6): EAGVTQSPTHLIKTRGQQATLRCSPISGHTSVYWYQQALGLGLQFLLWYDEGEERNRGNFPPRFSGRQFPNYSSELNVNALELEDSALYLCASSLISGANVLTFGAGSRLTVL.